This TCR delta chain was sequenced for a study of γδ T cells in repeated Plasmodium falciparum infection (TCRdb year 2021). Background on the whole study: In the natural-infection arm, Malian children exposed to intense seasonal malaria transmission were enrolled and compared against age and gender matched Australian children. Malian gammadelta TCR repertoires were analysed cross-sectionally during no-transmission periods and longitudinally across acute febrile malaria episodes. Four controlled human malaria infections were administered to a few malaria-naive U.S. adults over about 600 days by bites from P. falciparum NF54-infected Anopheles stephensi mosquitoes. Samples from controlled-infection subjects were taken at baseline, right before selected infections, and 21 days after each infection. The study looked at how repeated Plasmodium falciparum infection shapes the human gammadelta T cell repertoire, using both natural infection in Mali and controlled human malaria infection. The paper as a whole reports these results and caveats: Vdelta2-negative gammadelta TCR repertoires from Malian children appeared more clonally expanded, less diverse and less shared than those of Australian children. The Malian cohort came from a small rural village of predominantly one ethnic group, limiting generalizability. A highly stable polyclonal repertoire over time and infection, with many inter-individual overlapping TCRgamma sequences, was shown by Vgamma9/Vdelta2+ TCR repertoires. In Vdelta2-negative gammadelta TCR repertoires, which were largely Vdelta1+, repeated controlled infections appeared to drive waves of new clonotype selection. Analysis of inter-individual variability in gammadelta T cell responses was limited by the small size of the controlled-infection cohort.

Library method: multiplex PCR. Instrument on record: Illumina MiSeq. Both TCR gamma (TRG) and TCR delta (TRD) chains were sequenced from each sorted gammadelta T cell sample. Per the authors' processing: The repertoire analyses drew on clonotype tree plots, the accumulated frequency of the top 20 clonotypes, and diversity index (DI) and D75 metrics. Clones were re-identified by TCRdb from the public reads with CATT, and rows with the same DNA were merged. V and J calls and clone size were set by TCRdb, not the authors. The sample contains some 51,000 delta-chain clones, approximately 1.8% of them found a single time. Around 24% of the sample rests with the top ten. For this clone: The antigen it recognizes is unknown. This likely stems from a read error, as it lies one base from a far larger clone. This sample also contains other DNA sequences that code for the same CDR3.

For bulk TCR repertoire analysis, Vgamma9/Vdelta2+ and Vdelta2-negative gammadelta T cell populations were isolated by flow sorting from peripheral blood mononuclear cells. Clipping removes 0 bases from V and 1 base from J, with 26 as the unmatched junction base count. CDR1 and CDR2 are read off the germline V gene as TSWWSYY and QGS. The CDR3 holds 25 amino acids from the cysteine to the phenylalanine. CDR3 DNA only is kept here, 75 bases in frame from base 1. This clonotype was sampled from a pool of human donors (malaria-infected and uninfected, not separated). The sequencing sample was made of gamma-delta T cells from blood. Rearrangement joined TRDV1 to TRDJ1, with TRDD3 identical over 13 junction bases. TCRdb supplies no J gene; here it was assigned by aligning the nucleotide sequence to germline. For the CDR3, the sequence is CALGELVPKGLILGDTPVCTDKLIF. The base sequence is TGTGCTCTTGGGGAACTAGTTCCCAAGGGGCTTATACTGGGGGATACGCCCGTTTGCACCGATAAACTCATCTTT.